The present T cell receptor beta chain was sequenced within a study of T-cell reconstitution after alpha-beta-depleted transplantation in children. Unique molecular identifiers tagged the TCRbeta library. TCRdb re-analysed the PCR reads in MiXCR, keeping a single row per CDR3 protein. The sample includes hundreds of thousands of distinct CDR3 sequences, 16% of them seen just once. From germline, CDR1 is LGHDT and CDR2 YNNKEL (reference sequence). The CDR3 contains 15 residues. V was clipped by 1 base and J by 3 bases, with 13 bases between them. The receptor was derived from a human donor who donated a stem cell graft to a child with acute myeloid leukemia. Sequenced here: PBMCs from the stem cell graft donor, sampled from the stem cell graft. The chain combines TRBV3-1 with TRBJ2-7, with D possibly TRBD2 on 5 matching bases. The CDR3 DNA sequence: TGTGCCAGCAGCCAAGGACTAACCAGAAGCTACGAGCAGTACTTC. Protein: CASSQGLTRSYEQYF.